This T cell receptor (beta chain) was retrieved from a study of T cell repertoires in ileal Crohn's disease. Study as a whole: Around 37% were active smokers at surgery; median disease duration was 7.9 years. Study-level findings and limits: Mucosal expansions were suggested to be mainly CD8 T cells. Clonality above 26.8% at surgery always came with endoscopic recurrence. Clonal expansions were more frequent in active smokers than non-smokers at surgery.

As to this clone: Its antigen is still unknown.

Some clones are missing from TCRdb's copy, which holds only in-frame ones; the method was immunoSEQ multiplex PCR. The sample has roughly 18,000 clones; approximately 87% are singletons. Trimming took 1 base from V and 4 from J; bases not matched to a gene: 5. Germline V gives CDR1 LNHDA, CDR2 SQIVND (reference sequence). The CDR3 contains 15 residues. The TCR comes from an adult with Crohn's disease. The rearrangement joins TRBV19 to TRBJ2-5; TRBD1 aligns across 8 bases. The sample was ileal tissue. CDR3 loop: CASSIGPGGGETQYF. In DNA, the CDR3 is TGTGCCAGTAGTATAGGGCCAGGGGGCGGAGAGACCCAGTACTTC.